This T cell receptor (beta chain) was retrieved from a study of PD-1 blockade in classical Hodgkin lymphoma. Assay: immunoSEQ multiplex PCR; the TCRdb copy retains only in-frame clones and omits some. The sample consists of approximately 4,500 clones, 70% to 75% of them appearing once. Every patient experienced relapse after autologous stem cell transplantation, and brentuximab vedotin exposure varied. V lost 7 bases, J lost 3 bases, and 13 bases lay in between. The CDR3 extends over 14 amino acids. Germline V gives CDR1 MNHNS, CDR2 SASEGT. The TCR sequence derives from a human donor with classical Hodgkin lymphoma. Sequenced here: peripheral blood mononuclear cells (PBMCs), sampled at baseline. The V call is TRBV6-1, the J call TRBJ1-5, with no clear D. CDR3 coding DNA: TGTGCCAGCAATTATGGGAGCTTCAATCAGCCCCAGCATTTT. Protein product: CASNYGSFNQPQHF.